The clone carrying this T cell receptor beta chain turned up a few times. With 10 bases removed from V and 6 bases from J, the gap between germline ends came to 12 bases. This CDR3 comprises 12 residues. Germline V gives CDR1 MNHEY, CDR2 SVGAGI. The data stem from a study of blood T cells in healthy people across ages. For the second PCR, which ran for roughly 6 to 12 cycles, a sample-barcoded 5' primer and a J-beta primer mix were used. TCRdb called the 5' RACE reads again in MiXCR, with one record for every CDR3 protein. The data show around 1,700,000 distinct CDR3 sequences, with about 28% seen just once and about 7.7% held by the top ten.

Input material: blood. V usage is TRBV6-5 and J usage is TRBJ2-2; D possibly corresponds to TRBD2 (6 bases). The clonotype originates from a woman in her thirties in good health. This CDR3 reads CATTREAGELFF. The CDR3 nucleotides read TGTGCCACTACGAGGGAGGCCGGGGAGCTGTTTTTT.